The T cell receptor beta chain under discussion was sequenced for a study of cytomegalovirus exposure and HLA in healthy donors. The CDR3 runs to 14 residues. The trim removed 3 bases at V and 5 bases at J, leaving 2 bases unmatched. Germline CDR1 and CDR2: SGHRS and YFSETQ. In the PCR, 60 Vbeta and 13 Jbeta primers were used. This table comes from immunoSEQ multiplex PCR, and its TCRdb copy is limited to in-frame clones, with some not included. This sample has 160,000 or so clones; 81% occur once, and the top ten carry under 15%. Input material: PBMCs. This receptor was taken from a woman aged 45 to 65 in good health and CMV-seronegative. The V and J genes are TRBV5-1 and TRBJ1-4, with 9 bases identical to TRBD1. CDR3 DNA: TGCGCCAGCAGCTCTGGACAGGGGAATGAAAAACTGTTTTTT. This translates into CASSSGQGNEKLFF. Supplemented by reference TRBV5-1 and TRBJ1-4, the full variable domain reads KAGVTQTPRYLIKTRGQQVTLSCSPISGHRSVSWYQQTPGQGLQFLFEYFSETQRNKGNFPGRFSGRQFSNSRSEMNVSTLELGDSALYLCASSSGQGNEKLFFGSGTQLSVL.